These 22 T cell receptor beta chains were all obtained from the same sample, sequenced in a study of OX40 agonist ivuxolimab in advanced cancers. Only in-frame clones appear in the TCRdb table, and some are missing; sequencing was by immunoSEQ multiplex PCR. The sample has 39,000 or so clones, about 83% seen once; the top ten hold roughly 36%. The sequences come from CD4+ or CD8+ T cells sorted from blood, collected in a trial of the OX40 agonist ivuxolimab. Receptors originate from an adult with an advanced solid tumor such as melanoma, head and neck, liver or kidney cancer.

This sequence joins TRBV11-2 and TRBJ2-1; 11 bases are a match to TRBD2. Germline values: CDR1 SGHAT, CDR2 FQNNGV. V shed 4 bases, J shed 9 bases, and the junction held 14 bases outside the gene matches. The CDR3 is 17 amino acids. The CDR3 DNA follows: TGTGCCAGCAGCTCGCTTAGCGGGAGGGCAAGGGGGAGTGAGCAGTTCTTC. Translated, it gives CASSSLSGRARGSEQFF.

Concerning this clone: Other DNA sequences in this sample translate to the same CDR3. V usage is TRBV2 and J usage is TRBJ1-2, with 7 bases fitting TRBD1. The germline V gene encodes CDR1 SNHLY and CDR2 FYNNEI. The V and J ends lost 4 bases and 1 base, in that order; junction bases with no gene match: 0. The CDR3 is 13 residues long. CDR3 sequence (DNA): TGTGCCAGCAGTGGACAGGGTAACTATGGCTACACCTTC. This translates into CASSGQGNYGYTF.

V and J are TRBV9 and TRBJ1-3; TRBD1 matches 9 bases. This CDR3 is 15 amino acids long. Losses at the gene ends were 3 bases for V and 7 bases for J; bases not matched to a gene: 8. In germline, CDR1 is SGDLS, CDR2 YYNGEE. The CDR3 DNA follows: TGTGCCAGCAGCGAAAGCGGGACAGGGCGTAACACCATATATTTT. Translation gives CASSESGTGRNTIYF.

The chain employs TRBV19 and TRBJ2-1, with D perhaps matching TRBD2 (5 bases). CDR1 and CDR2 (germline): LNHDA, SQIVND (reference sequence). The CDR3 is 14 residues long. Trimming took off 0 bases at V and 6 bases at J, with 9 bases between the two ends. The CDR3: CASSIEASFNEQFF. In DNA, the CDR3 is TGTGCCAGTAGTATAGAGGCTAGCTTCAATGAGCAGTTCTTC.

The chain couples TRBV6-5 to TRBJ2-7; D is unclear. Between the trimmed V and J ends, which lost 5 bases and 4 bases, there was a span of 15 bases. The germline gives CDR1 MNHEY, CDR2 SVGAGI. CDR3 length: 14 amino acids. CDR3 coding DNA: TGTGCCAGCAGTGAATCCCTGGGCTCTTACGAGCAGTACTTC. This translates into CASSESLGSYEQYF.

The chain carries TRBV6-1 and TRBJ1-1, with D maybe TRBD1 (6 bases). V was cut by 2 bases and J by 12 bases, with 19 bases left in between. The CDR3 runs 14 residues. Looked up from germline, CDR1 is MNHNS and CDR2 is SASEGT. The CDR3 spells CASSERGNLEGPFF. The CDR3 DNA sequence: TGTGCCAGCAGTGAAAGGGGGAATTTAGAGGGTCCTTTCTTT.

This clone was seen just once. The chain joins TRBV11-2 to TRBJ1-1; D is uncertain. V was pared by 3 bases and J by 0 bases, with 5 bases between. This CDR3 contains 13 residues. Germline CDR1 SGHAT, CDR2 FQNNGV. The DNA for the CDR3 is TGTGCCAGCAGCTTCGACGTGAACACTGAAGCTTTCTTT. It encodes CASSFDVNTEAFF.

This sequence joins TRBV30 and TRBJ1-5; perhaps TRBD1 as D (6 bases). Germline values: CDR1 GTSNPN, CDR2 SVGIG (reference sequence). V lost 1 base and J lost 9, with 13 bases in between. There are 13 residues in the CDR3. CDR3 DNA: TGTGCCTGGAGTGAGACAGGCTCAAGGCCCCAGCATTTT. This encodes CAWSETGSRPQHF. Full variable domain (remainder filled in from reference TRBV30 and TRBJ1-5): SQTIHQWPATLVQPVGSPLSLECTVEGTSNPNLYWYRQAAGRGLQLLFYSVGIGQISSEVPQNLSASRPQDRQFILSSKKLLLSDSGFYLCAWSETGSRPQHFGDGTRLSIL.

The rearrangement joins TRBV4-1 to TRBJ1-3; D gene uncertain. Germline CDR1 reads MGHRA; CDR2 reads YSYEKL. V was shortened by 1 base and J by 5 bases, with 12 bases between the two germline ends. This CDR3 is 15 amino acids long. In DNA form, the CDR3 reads TGCGCCAGCAGCCAAGGCTCGGGGTCAAGAAACACCATATATTTT. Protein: CASSQGSGSRNTIYF.

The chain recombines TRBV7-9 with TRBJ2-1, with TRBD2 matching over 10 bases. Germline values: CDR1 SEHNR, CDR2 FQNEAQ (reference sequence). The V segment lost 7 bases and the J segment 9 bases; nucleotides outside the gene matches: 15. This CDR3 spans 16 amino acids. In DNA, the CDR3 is TGTGCCAGCACCCGACCGGAGCGGGGGGGTCTCGGTGAGCAGTTCTTC. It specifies CASTRPERGGLGEQFF.

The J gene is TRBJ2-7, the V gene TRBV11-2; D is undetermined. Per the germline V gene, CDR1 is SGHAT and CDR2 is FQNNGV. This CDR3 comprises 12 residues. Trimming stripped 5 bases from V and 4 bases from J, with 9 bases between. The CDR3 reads CASSVTLYEQYF. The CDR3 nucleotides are TGTGCCAGCAGCGTGACTCTTTACGAGCAGTACTTC.

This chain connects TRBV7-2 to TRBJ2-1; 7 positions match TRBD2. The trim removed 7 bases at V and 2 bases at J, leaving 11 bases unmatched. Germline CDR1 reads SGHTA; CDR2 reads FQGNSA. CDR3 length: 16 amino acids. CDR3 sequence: CASNPEWGTTYNEQFF. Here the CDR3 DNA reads TGTGCCAGCAACCCTGAATGGGGGACTACCTACAATGAGCAGTTCTTC.

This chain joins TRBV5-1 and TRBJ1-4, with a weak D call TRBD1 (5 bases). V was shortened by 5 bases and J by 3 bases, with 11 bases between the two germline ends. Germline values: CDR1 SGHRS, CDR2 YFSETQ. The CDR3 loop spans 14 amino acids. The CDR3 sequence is CASSGGTANEKLFF. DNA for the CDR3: TGCGCCAGCAGTGGGGGGACGGCTAATGAAAAACTGTTTTTT. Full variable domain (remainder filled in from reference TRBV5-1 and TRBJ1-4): KAGVTQTPRYLIKTRGQQVTLSCSPISGHRSVSWYQQTPGQGLQFLFEYFSETQRNKGNFPGRFSGRQFSNSRSEMNVSTLELGDSALYLCASSGGTANEKLFFGSGTQLSVL.

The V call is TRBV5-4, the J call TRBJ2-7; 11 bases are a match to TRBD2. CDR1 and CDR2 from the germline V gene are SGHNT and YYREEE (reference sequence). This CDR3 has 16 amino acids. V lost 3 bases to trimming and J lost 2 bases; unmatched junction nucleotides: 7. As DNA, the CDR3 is TGTGCCAGCAGCTGGGGTAGCGGGAGGGGAGCCTACGAGCAGTACTTC. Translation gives CASSWGSGRGAYEQYF.

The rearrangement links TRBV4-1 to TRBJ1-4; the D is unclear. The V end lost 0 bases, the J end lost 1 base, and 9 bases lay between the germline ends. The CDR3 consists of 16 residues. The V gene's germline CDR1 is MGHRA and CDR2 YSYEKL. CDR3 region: CASSQDRTKTNEKLFF. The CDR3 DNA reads TGCGCCAGCAGCCAAGATCGGACGAAAACTAATGAAAAACTGTTTTTT.

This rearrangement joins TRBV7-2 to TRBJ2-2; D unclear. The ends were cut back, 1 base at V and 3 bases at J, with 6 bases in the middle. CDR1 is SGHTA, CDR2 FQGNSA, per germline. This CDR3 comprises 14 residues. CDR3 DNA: TGTGCCAGCAGCTTAGTGGGTTACACCGGGGAGCTGTTTTTT. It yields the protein CASSLVGYTGELFF.

Here the CDR3 reads CASSSYKGGPNTGELFF. The CDR3 DNA reads as TGTGCCAGCAGCTCGTATAAAGGGGGCCCGAACACCGGGGAGCTGTTTTTT. V gene TRBV5-8 combines with J gene TRBJ2-2; 7 nucleotides agree with TRBD1. The germline V gene encodes CDR1 SGHTS and CDR2 YDEGEE. This CDR3 spans 17 amino acids. The junction had 8 bases not matched to a gene; V was cut back by 3 bases and J by 0 bases.

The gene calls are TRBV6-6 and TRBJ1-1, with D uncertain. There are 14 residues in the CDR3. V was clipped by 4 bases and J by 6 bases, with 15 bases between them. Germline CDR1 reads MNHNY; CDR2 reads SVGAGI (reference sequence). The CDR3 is CASSSAQSRAEAFF. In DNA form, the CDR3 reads TGTGCCAGCAGTTCCGCGCAATCGAGGGCTGAAGCTTTCTTT.

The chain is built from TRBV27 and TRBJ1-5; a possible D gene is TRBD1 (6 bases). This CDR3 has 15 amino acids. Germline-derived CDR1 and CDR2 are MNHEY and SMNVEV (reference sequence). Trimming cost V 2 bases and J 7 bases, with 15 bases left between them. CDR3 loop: CASSLGQYGGQPQHF. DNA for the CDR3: TGTGCCAGCAGTTTAGGGCAATACGGGGGCCAGCCCCAGCATTTT.

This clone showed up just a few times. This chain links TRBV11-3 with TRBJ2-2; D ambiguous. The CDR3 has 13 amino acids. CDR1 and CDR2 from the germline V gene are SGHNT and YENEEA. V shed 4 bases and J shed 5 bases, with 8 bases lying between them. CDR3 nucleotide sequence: TGTGCCAGCAGCTCACCGCGAACCGGGGAGCTGTTTTTT. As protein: CASSSPRTGELFF. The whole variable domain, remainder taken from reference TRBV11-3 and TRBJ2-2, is EAGVVQSPRYKIIEKKQPVAFWCNPISGHNTLYWYLQNLGQGPELLIRYENEEAVDDSQLPKDRFSAERLKGVDSTLKIQPAELGDSAVYLCASSSPRTGELFFGEGSRLTVL.

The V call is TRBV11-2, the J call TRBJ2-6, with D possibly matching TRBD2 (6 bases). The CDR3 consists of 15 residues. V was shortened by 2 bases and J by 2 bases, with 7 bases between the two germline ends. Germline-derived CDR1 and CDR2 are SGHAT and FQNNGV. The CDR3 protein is CASSLWGAGANVLTF. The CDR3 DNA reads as TGTGCCAGCAGCTTATGGGGGGCTGGGGCCAACGTCCTGACTTTC.

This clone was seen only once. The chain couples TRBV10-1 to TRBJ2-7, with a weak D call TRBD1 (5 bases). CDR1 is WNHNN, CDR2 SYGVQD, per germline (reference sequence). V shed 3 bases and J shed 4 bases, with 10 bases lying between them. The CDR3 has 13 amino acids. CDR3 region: CASSEGDGYEQYF. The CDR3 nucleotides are TGCGCCAGCAGTGAAGGGGATGGATACGAGCAGTACTTC.